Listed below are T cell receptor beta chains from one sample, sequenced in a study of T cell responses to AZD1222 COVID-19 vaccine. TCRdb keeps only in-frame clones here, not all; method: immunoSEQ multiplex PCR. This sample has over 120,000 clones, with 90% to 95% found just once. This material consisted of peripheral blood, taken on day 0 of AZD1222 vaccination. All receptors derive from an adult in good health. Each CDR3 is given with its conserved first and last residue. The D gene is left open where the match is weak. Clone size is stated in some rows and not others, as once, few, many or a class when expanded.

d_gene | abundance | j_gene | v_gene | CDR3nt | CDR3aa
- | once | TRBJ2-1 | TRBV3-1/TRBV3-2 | TGTGCCAGCAGCCAAGTGAACTCCTACAATGAGCAGTTCTTC | CASSQVNSYNEQFF
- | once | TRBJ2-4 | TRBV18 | TGTGCCAGCTCACGAGCTGTTGGACAGAGCTTAAAAAACATTCAGTACTTC | CASSRAVGQSLKNIQYF
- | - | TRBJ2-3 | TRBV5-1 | TGCGCCAGCAGCTTGGGGGGGCTCACAGATACGCAGTATTTT | CASSLGGLTDTQYF
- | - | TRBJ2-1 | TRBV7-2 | TGTGCCAGCAGCTTACCAACAGGGAGGGTCTACAATGAGCAGTTCTTC | CASSLPTGRVYNEQFF
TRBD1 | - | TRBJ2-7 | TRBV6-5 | TGTGCCAGCAGTTACTCAGGGACAGGGGGCTCCTACGAGCAGTACTTC | CASSYSGTGGSYEQYF
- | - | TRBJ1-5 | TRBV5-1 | TGCGCCAGCAGCTTGGGGGCACCGGGAAATTATCAGCCCCAGCATTTT | CASSLGAPGNYQPQHF
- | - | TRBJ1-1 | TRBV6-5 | TGTGCCAGCAGACAGGGACGGGAAGCTTTCTTT | CASRQGREAFF
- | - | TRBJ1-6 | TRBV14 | TGTGCCAGCAGCCGATTACAGGGAGGTAATTCACCCCTCCACTTT | CASSRLQGGNSPLHF
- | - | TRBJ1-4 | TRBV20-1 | TGCAGTGCCTACGGGAATGAAAAACTGTTTTTT | CSAYGNEKLFF
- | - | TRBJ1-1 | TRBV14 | TGTGCCAGCAGCCAAGAACTAGGGGGGAGCACTGAAGCTTTCTTT | CASSQELGGSTEAFF
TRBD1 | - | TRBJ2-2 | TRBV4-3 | TGCGCCAGCAGCCAAAAGGGACAGGAGGGGGCCGGGGAGCTGTTTTTT | CASSQKGQEGAGELFF
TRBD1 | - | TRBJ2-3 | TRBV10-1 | TGCGCCAGCAGGGGGGACAGGGCCAACACAGATACGCAGTATTTT | CASRGDRANTDTQYF
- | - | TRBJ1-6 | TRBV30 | TGTGCCTGGAGTGTAAAGGAGGTGACCCTCCACTTT | CAWSVKEVTLHF
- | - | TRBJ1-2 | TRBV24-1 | TGTGCCACCAGTGATTTCCTTTCCGGGGGACCTAACTATGGCTACACCTTC | CATSDFLSGGPNYGYTF
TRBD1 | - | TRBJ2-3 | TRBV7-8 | TGTGCCAGCAGCTTAGCTCCGGGACAGTTGAGCACAGATACGCAGTATTTT | CASSLAPGQLSTDTQYF
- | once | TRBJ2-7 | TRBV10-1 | TGCGCCAGCAGCCCGGCAGGGTTCGAGCAGTACTTC | CASSPAGFEQYF